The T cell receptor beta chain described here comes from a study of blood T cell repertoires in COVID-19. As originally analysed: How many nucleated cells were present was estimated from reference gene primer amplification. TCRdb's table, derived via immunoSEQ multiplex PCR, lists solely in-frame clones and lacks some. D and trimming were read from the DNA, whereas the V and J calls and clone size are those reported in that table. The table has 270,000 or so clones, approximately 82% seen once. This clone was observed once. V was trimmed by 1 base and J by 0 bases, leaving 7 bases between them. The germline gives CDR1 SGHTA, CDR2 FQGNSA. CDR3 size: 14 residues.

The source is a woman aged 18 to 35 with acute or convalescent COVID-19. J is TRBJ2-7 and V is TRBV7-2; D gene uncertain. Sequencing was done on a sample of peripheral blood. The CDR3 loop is CASSLDRSSYEQYF. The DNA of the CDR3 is TGTGCCAGCAGCTTAGACCGGAGCTCCTACGAGCAGTACTTC.